A single sample is the source of the 5 T cell receptor beta chains below, sequenced in a study of T cells in Graves' hyperthyroidism and ophthalmopathy. RNA transcripts yielded amplified TCR beta CDR3 regions. The TCR CDR3 first-round RT-PCR relied on the HTBI primer set. TCRdb recomputed calls from the multiplex PCR reads with MiXCR, one row per CDR3 protein. Here the sample spans approximately 410,000 distinct CDR3 sequences, roughly 13% being singletons. Sequencing used blood. The receptor set was obtained from a woman younger than 35 with Graves' hyperthyroidism.

V and J are TRBV30 and TRBJ1-2, with unresolved D. Germline CDR1 GTSNPN, CDR2 SVGIG (reference sequence). The CDR3 contains 14 residues. Trimming removed 3 bases at V and 8 bases at J, with 19 bases between. CDR3 protein: CAWRGLIPTLGYTF. The CDR3 bases are TGTGCCTGGAGGGGCCTCATTCCTACCTTGGGCTACACCTTC.

The chain employs TRBV6-1 and TRBJ1-3, with D hard to call. Trimming took 6 bases from V and 4 from J, leaving 16 bases between them. In germline, CDR1 is MNHNS, CDR2 SASEGT. This CDR3 has 15 amino acids. The CDR3 DNA reads as TGTGCCAGCAGCCAGGACTCCGGGCTAGGAAACACCATATATTTT. Translating gives CASSQDSGLGNTIYF.

The table lists this clonotype with many counts. The chain links TRBV7-8 to TRBJ2-2; D assignment may be TRBD1 or TRBD2 (5 bases each). The germline V gene encodes CDR1 SGHVS and CDR2 FQNEAQ. The ends were cut back, 7 bases at V and 2 bases at J, with 14 bases in the middle. The CDR3 spans 15 residues. Here the CDR3 reads CASTVAGTNTGELFF. DNA for the CDR3: TGTGCCAGCACCGTGGCCGGGACCAACACCGGGGAGCTGTTTTTT.

This chain connects TRBV5-4 to TRBJ1-4, with 9 bases matching TRBD1. Per the germline V gene, CDR1 is SGHNT and CDR2 is YYREEE (reference sequence). This CDR3 region has 17 residues. V lost 3 bases, J lost 3 bases, and 9 bases stayed unmatched. DNA for the CDR3: TGTGCCAGCAGCTCCGGACAGGGGAGGCTAGCTAATGAAAAACTGTTTTTT. Protein sequence: CASSSGQGRLANEKLFF.

The chain recombines TRBV11-2 with TRBJ1-6; possible D gene TRBD1, 5 bases. This CDR3 region has 15 residues. Trimming cost V 0 bases and J 10 bases, with 13 bases left between them. Germline V gene sequence: CDR1 SGHAT, CDR2 FQNNGV. As DNA, the CDR3 is TGTGCCAGCAGCTTAGAGGGGGGGTATCAATCACCCCTCCACTTT. Protein: CASSLEGGYQSPLHF.